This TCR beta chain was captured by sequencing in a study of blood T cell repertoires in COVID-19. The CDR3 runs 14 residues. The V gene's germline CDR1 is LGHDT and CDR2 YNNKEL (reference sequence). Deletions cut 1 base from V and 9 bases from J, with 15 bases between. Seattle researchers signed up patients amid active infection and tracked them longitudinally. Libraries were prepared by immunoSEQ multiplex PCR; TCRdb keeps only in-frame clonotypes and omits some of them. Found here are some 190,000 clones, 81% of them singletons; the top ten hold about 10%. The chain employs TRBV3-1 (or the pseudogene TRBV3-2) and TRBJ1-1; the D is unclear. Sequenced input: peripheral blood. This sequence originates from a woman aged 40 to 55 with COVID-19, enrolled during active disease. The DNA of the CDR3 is TGTGCCAGCAGCCAAGGCCGCTCGGTCTTGAAAGCTTTCTTT. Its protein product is CASSQGRSVLKAFF.